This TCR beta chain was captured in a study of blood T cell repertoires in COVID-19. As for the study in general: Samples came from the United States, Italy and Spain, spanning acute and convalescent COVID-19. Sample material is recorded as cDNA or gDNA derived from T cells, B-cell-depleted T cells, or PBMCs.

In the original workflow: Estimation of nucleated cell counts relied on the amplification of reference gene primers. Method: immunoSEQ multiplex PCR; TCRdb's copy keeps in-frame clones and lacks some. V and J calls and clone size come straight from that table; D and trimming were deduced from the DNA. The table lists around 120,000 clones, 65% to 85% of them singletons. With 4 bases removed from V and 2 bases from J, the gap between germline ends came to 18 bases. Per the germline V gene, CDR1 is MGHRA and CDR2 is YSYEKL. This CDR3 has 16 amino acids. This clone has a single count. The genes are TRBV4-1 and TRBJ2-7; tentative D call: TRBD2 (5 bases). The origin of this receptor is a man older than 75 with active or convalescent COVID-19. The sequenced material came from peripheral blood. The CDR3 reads CASSPIESGPPYEQYF. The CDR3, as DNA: TGCGCCAGCAGCCCGATAGAAAGCGGACCCCCCTACGAGCAGTACTTC.